The present TCR beta chain was sequenced within a study of blood T cells in healthy people across ages. About the study: Capturing about one barcoded beta molecule per two T cells was achieved by template switching.

Primers used in a second PCR of about 7 to 12 cycles were a sample-barcoded 5' primer and a J-beta primer mix. TCRdb used MiXCR to reprocess the 5' RACE reads, holding one entry per CDR3 protein. The sample holds about 630,000 distinct CDR3 sequences, around a fifth seen once. The CDR3 is 15 residues long. The ends were cut back, 5 bases at V and 4 bases at J, with 18 bases in the middle. Germline CDR1 and CDR2: SGHTA and FQGTGA. This clonotype was seen repeatedly, ten times or more. Isolated PBMCs totaled at least 7 million in each sample. This clonotype was obtained from a man aged 70-80 years in good health. Sequencing was performed on blood. This chain joins TRBV7-3 and TRBJ2-7; the D call may be TRBD1 or TRBD2 (7 bases each). The CDR3 DNA follows: TGTGCCAGCAGCCTAAGCGGGGACAGAAGTTACGAGCAGTACTTC. Encoded protein: CASSLSGDRSYEQYF.